One sample yielded the 20 T cell receptor beta chains listed below, sequenced in a study of cytomegalovirus exposure and HLA in healthy donors. Primers: 60 Vbeta forward and 13 Jbeta reverse. Clones were sequenced by immunoSEQ multiplex PCR, and TCRdb holds only the in-frame ones, with some missing. The sample records 130,000 to 150,000 clones, roughly 84% being singletons. Sequenced input: PBMCs. These receptor sequences come from a boy aged 2 to 10 in good health and CMV-seronegative.

The chain joins TRBV10-3 to TRBJ2-3; tentative D call: TRBD2 (6 bases). Germline values: CDR1 ENHRY, CDR2 SYGVKD. This CDR3 contains 18 residues. Trimming shortened V by 4 bases and J by 0 bases, and 20 bases separated the two germline ends. DNA for the CDR3: TGTGCCATCAGTGCCCCGTTGGATCACGGGAGCAGCACAGATACGCAGTATTTT. It codes for CAISAPLDHGSSTDTQYF.

The V gene is TRBV29-1, the J gene TRBJ2-7; D is uncertain. The CDR3 has 13 residues. Per the germline V gene, CDR1 is SQVTM and CDR2 is ANQGSEA. The V and J ends lost 6 bases and 0 bases respectively, with 12 bases between them. DNA for the CDR3: TGCAGCGTGGAGACCACAAGCTCCTACGAGCAGTACTTC. Translating it yields CSVETTSSYEQYF.

V usage is TRBV9 and J usage is TRBJ1-2, with D possibly TRBD1 on 5 matching bases. Germline lookup yields CDR1 SGDLS and CDR2 YYNGEE. This CDR3 spans 15 amino acids. Trimming took off 0 bases at V and 3 bases at J, with 12 bases between the two ends. The CDR3 loop reads CASSVDPTGYYGYTF. The DNA for the CDR3 is TGTGCCAGCAGCGTAGATCCCACAGGTTACTATGGCTACACCTTC.

This clone was detected once. The rearrangement uses TRBV18 and TRBJ2-7; D is possibly TRBD1 (5 bases). The V end was cut by 2 bases, the J end by 11 bases, with 13 bases between. CDR3 size: 12 residues. CDR1 and CDR2 (germline): KGHSH, LQKENI. The CDR3 is CASSPISGSEYF. As DNA, the CDR3 is TGTGCCAGCTCACCAATATCAGGGTCGGAGTACTTC.

The chain is built from TRBV2 and TRBJ1-5; D possibly corresponds to TRBD1 (6 bases). Germline V gene data show CDR1 as SNHLY and CDR2 as FYNNEI. V was shortened by 2 bases and J by 11 bases, with 7 bases between the two germline ends. This CDR3 contains 11 residues. The CDR3 reads CASSENRAQHF. The CDR3 DNA reads as TGTGCCAGCAGTGAAAACAGGGCCCAGCATTTT.

The rearrangement links TRBV7-9 to TRBJ2-3; D may be TRBD1 (6 bases). This CDR3 spans 16 amino acids. Germline lookup yields CDR1 SEHNR and CDR2 FQNEAQ (reference sequence). V lost 4 bases, J lost 3 bases, and 17 bases lay in between. The CDR3: CASSSIPGQHTDTQYF. The CDR3 DNA sequence: TGTGCCAGCAGCTCCATCCCGGGACAACATACAGATACGCAGTATTTT.

The chain combines TRBV27 with TRBJ2-6; tentatively, D is TRBD1 (7 bases). The CDR3 covers 17 residues. V was trimmed by 6 bases and J by 4 bases, leaving 19 bases between them. Germline V lookup: CDR1 MNHEY, CDR2 SMNVEV (reference sequence). CDR3 nucleotides: TGTGCCAGCAGCCGGGCGGAGGGGGCGGAGGGGGCCAACGTCCTGACTTTC. It is translated as CASSRAEGAEGANVLTF.

The DNA for the CDR3 is TGTGCCAGTAGTACCCAGGGCCATCAGCCCCAGCATTTT. As protein: CASSTQGHQPQHF. This chain joins TRBV19 and TRBJ1-5; D may be TRBD1 (5 bases). From germline, CDR1 is LNHDA and CDR2 SQIVND (reference sequence). Deletions cut 4 bases from V and 5 bases from J, with 9 bases between. This CDR3 comprises 13 residues.

The rearrangement joins TRBV13 to TRBJ2-5, with 9 bases matching TRBD2. The junction had 23 bases not matched to a gene; V was cut back by 4 bases and J by 5 bases. This CDR3 spans 20 amino acids. The germline CDR1 and CDR2 sequences are PRHDT and FYEKMQ (reference sequence). The CDR3: CASSCEDTQRGDGCGETQYF. The CDR3 nucleotides are TGTGCCAGCAGCTGCGAGGACACCCAGCGGGGGGACGGCTGTGGGGAGACCCAGTACTTC.

This sequence joins TRBV4-2 and TRBJ2-3; 8 bases match TRBD2. CDR1 LGHNA and CDR2 YNFKEQ come from the germline V gene. This CDR3 spans 16 amino acids. The J segment lost 1 base and the V segment lost 1 base, leaving 4 bases of the junction unmatched. The CDR3 loop reads CASSQAVLAGTDTQYF. Written as DNA, the CDR3 is TGTGCCAGCAGCCAAGCTGTACTAGCGGGCACAGATACGCAGTATTTT.

The chain recombines TRBV19 with TRBJ2-6; a possible D gene is TRBD2 (6 bases). Germline V gives CDR1 LNHDA, CDR2 SQIVND (reference sequence). Trimming cost V 6 bases and J 5 bases, with 17 bases left between them. The CDR3 is made up of 16 amino acids. In DNA, the CDR3 is TGTGCCAGTAGCCCGTGGGGAGGATCTAGGGCCAACGTCCTGACTTTC. It is translated as CASSPWGGSRANVLTF.

The genes are TRBV12-5 and TRBJ2-3, with 9 bases identical to TRBD2. The germline gives CDR1 LGHNT, CDR2 FRNRAP. V lost 1 base to trimming and J lost 1 base; unmatched junction nucleotides: 3. The CDR3 runs to 16 residues. DNA for the CDR3: TGTGCTAGTGGTTTGGGACTAGCGGACGGCACAGATACGCAGTATTTT. It yields the protein CASGLGLADGTDTQYF. Complete variable domain (other parts from reference TRBV12-5 and TRBJ2-3): DARVTQTPRHKVTEMGQEVTMRCQPILGHNTVFWYRQTMMQGLELLAYFRNRAPLDDSGMPKDRFSAEMPDATLATLKIQPSEPRDSAVYFCASGLGLADGTDTQYFGPGTRLTVL.

CDR3 sequence: CAISVTSPNEQFF. The CDR3 DNA reads as TGTGCCATCAGCGTGACAAGCCCTAATGAGCAGTTCTTC. The chain uses TRBV10-3 and TRBJ2-1; no definite D call. CDR1 and CDR2 from the germline V gene are ENHRY and SYGVKD. The V end lost 6 bases, the J end lost 7 bases, and 13 bases lay between the germline ends. This CDR3 is built from 13 residues.

The V gene is TRBV25-1, the J gene TRBJ1-1; tentative D call: TRBD1 (5 bases). Germline loops: CDR1 MGHDK, CDR2 SYGVNS. Trimming cost V 7 bases and J 11 bases, with 23 bases left between them. The CDR3 spans 14 residues. CDR3 sequence: CASMGGAGFLAAFF. CDR3 sequence (DNA): TGTGCCAGCATGGGTGGGGCAGGGTTTTTGGCGGCTTTCTTT. Based on the CDR3 plus reference TRBV25-1 and TRBJ1-1, the full variable domain is EADIYQTPRYLVIGTGKKITLECSQTMGHDKMYWYQQDPGMELHLIHYSYGVNSTEKGDLSSESTVSRIRTEHFPLTLESARPSHTSQYLCASMGGAGFLAAFFGQGTRLTVV.

This clone was seen more than once but under ten times. The rearrangement links TRBV5-4 to TRBJ2-3; 11 bases are a match to TRBD2. V lost 4 bases, J lost 4 bases, and 14 bases stayed unmatched. CDR3 size: 18 residues. CDR1 and CDR2 (germline): SGHNT, YYREEE (reference sequence). The CDR3 DNA reads TGTGCCAGCAGCCAAGGAAGGTTTAGCGGGGGGGGCGCAGATACGCAGTATTTT. It is translated as CASSQGRFSGGGADTQYF. The full variable domain, completed using reference TRBV5-4 and TRBJ2-3, is ETGVTQSPTHLIKTRGQQVTLRCSSQSGHNTVSWYQQALGQGPQFIFQYYREEENGRGNFPPRFSGLQFPNYSSELNVNALELDDSALYLCASSQGRFSGGGADTQYFGPGTRLTVL.

The chain recombines TRBV11-3 with TRBJ2-5; 8 nucleotides match TRBD2. The V and J ends lost 5 bases and 4 bases, in that order; junction bases with no gene match: 9. Germline V gene lookup returns CDR1 SGHNT and CDR2 YENEEA. This CDR3 has 15 amino acids. CDR3 residues: CASSRGGVTRETQYF. The CDR3 DNA reads as TGTGCCAGCAGCCGGGGGGGAGTCACAAGAGAGACCCAGTACTTC.

The rearrangement links TRBV6-6 to TRBJ1-3; tentative D call: TRBD1 (5 bases). Trimming took off 2 bases at V and 4 bases at J, with 9 bases between the two ends. CDR1 MNHNY and CDR2 SVGAGI come from the germline V gene (reference sequence). The CDR3 length is 14 residues. CDR3 loop: CASSYQGWGNTIYF. The CDR3 region has the DNA TGTGCCAGCAGTTACCAGGGTTGGGGAAACACCATATATTTT.

V gene TRBV7-9 combines with J gene TRBJ2-7; 11 bases line up with TRBD2. The CDR3 contains 14 residues. Germline V gives CDR1 SEHNR, CDR2 FQNEAQ (reference sequence). V lost 5 bases and J lost 7; bases outside the gene matches: 7. CDR3 in amino acids: CASSPRGTSGEQYF. As DNA, the CDR3 is TGTGCCAGCAGCCCGCGTGGGACTAGCGGAGAGCAGTACTTC.

V usage is TRBV5-6 and J usage is TRBJ2-5; possible D gene TRBD2, 5 bases. The V and J ends lost 4 bases and 0 bases respectively, with 10 bases between them. The CDR3 has 14 amino acids. Germline assignment: CDR1 SGHDT and CDR2 YYEEEE. CDR3 amino acids: CASSPRGYQETQYF. The DNA of the CDR3 is TGTGCCAGCAGCCCGAGAGGGTACCAAGAGACCCAGTACTTC.

This rearrangement joins TRBV7-9 to TRBJ1-2; no clear D gene. V shed 0 bases and J shed 0 bases, with 5 bases lying between them. This CDR3 has 14 residues. Germline CDR1 reads SEHNR; CDR2 reads FQNEAQ (reference sequence). The CDR3 protein is CASSLAPANYGYTF. Written as DNA, the CDR3 is TGTGCCAGCAGCTTAGCTCCCGCTAACTATGGCTACACCTTC.